This T cell receptor beta chain came from a study of T-cell memory formation after mild COVID-19. Study at large: The two donors had largely donor-specific TCR clusters.

Notes on this clonotype: Its antigen is not known. Compared with germline, one end of the junction differs, possibly owing to a read error.

Study-wide findings and caveats: The CD4+ clones that contracted clustered mainly within CM and EM, and the CD8+ clones concentrated in EMRA. Nothing confirmed that second-wave clones peaking on day 37 were specific for SARS-CoV-2.

CDR3 length equals 12 residues. The TCR alpha and TCR beta cDNA libraries, bearing sample barcodes and UMIs, were generated by 5'RACE using constant-segment primers. TCRdb passed the 5' RACE reads through MiXCR, listing each CDR3 protein once. The sample contains 300,000 or so distinct CDR3 sequences, 15% to 20% of which appear only once. This clonotype originated in a man between 18 and 29 years old who had mild COVID-19 (a few samples of this study predate the infection). Cell type and time point are not known. The rearrangement uses TRBV12-3 or TRBV12-4 and TRBJ1-1; D is undetermined. Input material: PBMCs or a T cell subset sorted from them (not recorded which). The CDR3 spells CASSLAGYEAFF. The DNA for the CDR3 is TGTGCCAGCAGTCTAGCAGGTTACGAAGCTTTCTTT.